This TCR beta chain stems from a study of blood T cell repertoires in COVID-19. In the study overall: The United States, Italy and Spain were the sources of the acute and convalescent COVID-19 samples. In each case, the material was cDNA or gDNA derived from T cells, B-cell-depleted T cells, or PBMCs.

Original data processing: Cell counts per sample came from amplifying reference gene primers. Clones were read by immunoSEQ multiplex PCR, and TCRdb kept only the in-frame ones, dropping some. The DNA was the basis for D and trimming; V, J and clone size are from that table. The data show 54,000 or so clones, about 83% seen once. This CDR3 comprises 17 residues. CDR1 is LGHDT and CDR2 is YNNKEL in the germline V gene (reference sequence). The junction had 6 bases not matched to a gene; V was cut back by 0 bases and J by 2 bases. This chain links TRBV3-1 (or the pseudogene TRBV3-2) with TRBJ2-5; the match to TRBD2 covers 10 bases. The TCR comes from a woman older than 75 with acute or convalescent COVID-19. The specimen was peripheral blood. This CDR3 reads CASSQDGELAGQETQYF. CDR3 coding DNA: TGTGCCAGCAGCCAAGATGGAGAACTAGCGGGGCAAGAGACCCAGTACTTC.